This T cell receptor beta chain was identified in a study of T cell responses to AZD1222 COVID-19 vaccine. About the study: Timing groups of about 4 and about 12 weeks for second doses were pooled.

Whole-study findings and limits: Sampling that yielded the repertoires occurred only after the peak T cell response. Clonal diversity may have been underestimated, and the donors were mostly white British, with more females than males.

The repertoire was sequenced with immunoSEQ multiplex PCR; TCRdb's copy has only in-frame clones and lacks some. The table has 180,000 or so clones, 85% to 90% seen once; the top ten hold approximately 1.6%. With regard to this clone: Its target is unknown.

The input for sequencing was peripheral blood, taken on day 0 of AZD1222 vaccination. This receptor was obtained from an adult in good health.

The CDR3 DNA reads TGTGCCAGCAGCAGGACAGGGGGAACTAGCACAGATACGCAGTATTTT. Its translation: CASSRTGGTSTDTQYF. The chain employs TRBV21-1 and TRBJ2-3; the DNA was not used to check the table's D call, TRBD1. TRBV21-1 is an annotated pseudogene. There are 16 residues in the CDR3.